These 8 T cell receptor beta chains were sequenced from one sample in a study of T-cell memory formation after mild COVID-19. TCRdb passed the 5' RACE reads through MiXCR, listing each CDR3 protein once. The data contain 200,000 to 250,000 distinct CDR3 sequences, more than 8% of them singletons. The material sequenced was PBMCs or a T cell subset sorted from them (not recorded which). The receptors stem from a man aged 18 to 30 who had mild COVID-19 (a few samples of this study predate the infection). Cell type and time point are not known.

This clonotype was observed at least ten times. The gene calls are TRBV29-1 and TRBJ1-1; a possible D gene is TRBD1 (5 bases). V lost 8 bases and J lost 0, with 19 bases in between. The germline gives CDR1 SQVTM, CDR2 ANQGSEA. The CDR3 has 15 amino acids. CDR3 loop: CSTRAGWGMNTEAFF. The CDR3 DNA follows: TGCAGCACGAGGGCTGGATGGGGGATGAACACTGAAGCTTTCTTT. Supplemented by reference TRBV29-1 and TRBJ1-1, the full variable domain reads SAVISQKPSRDICQRGTSLTIQCQVDSQVTMMFWYRQQPGQSLTLIATANQGSEATYESGFVIDKFPISRPNLTFSTLTVSNMSPEDSSIYLCSTRAGWGMNTEAFFGQGTRLTVV.

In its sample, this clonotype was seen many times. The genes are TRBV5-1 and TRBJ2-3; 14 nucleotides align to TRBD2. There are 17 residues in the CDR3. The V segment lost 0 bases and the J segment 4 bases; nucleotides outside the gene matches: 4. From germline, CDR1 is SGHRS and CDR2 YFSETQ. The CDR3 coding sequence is TGCGCCAGCAGCTTGGAGGGGACTAGCGGGGGCGCAGATACGCAGTATTTT. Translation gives CASSLEGTSGGADTQYF.

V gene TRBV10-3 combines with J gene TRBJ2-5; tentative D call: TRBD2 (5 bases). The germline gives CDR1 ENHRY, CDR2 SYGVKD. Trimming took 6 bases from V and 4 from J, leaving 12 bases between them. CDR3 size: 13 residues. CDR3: CAIRRTVRETQYF. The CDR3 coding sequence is TGTGCCATCAGAAGGACTGTTCGAGAGACCCAGTACTTC.

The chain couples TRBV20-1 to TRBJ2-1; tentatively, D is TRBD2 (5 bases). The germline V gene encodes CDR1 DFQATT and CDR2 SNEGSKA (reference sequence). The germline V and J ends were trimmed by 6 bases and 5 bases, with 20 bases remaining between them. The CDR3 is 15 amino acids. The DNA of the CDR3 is TGCAGTGCGACGATAGCGAACTCCGCCAACAATGAGCAGTTCTTC. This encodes CSATIANSANNEQFF.

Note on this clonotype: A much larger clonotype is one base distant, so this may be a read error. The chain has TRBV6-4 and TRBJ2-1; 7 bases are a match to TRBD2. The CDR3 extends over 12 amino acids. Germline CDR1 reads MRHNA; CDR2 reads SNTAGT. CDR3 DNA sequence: TGTGCCAGCAGTGACTCGGGGGGGTCCACACACTTC. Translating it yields CASSDSGGSTHF.

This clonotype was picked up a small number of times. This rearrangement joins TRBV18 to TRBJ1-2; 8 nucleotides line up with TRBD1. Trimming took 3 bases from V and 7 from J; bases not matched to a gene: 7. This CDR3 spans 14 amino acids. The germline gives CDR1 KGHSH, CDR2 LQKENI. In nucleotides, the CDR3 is TGTGCCAGCTCACCGGACAGGGAGGGTCGTGGCTACACCTTC. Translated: CASSPDREGRGYTF.

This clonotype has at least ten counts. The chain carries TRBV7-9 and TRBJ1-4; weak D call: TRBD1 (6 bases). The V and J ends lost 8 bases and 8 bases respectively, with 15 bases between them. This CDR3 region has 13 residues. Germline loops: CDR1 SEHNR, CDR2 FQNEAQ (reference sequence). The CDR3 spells CASRPQGREKLFF. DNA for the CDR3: TGTGCCAGCCGCCCTCAGGGGCGGGAAAAACTGTTTTTT.

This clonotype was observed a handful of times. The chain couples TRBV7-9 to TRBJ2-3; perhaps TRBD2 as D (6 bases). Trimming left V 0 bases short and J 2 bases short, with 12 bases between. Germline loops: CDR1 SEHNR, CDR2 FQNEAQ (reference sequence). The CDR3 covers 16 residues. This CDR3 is CASSLATRGTTDTQYF. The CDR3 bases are TGTGCCAGCAGCTTAGCAACGCGGGGCACCACAGATACGCAGTATTTT.